These T cell receptor beta chains were read from a single sample in a study of response to subunit inactivated influenza vaccine. TCRdb redid the calling of the RT-PCR reads with MiXCR, one entry per CDR3 protein. The sample lists 800,000 to 1,000,000 distinct CDR3 sequences, approximately 22% seen once, with roughly a tenth in the top ten. The sequenced sample was PBMCs from blood, obtained around 5 days after vaccination. These receptors were obtained from a man aged 50 or older who received an inactivated influenza vaccine. The conserved cysteine and the conserved F or W are not part of the CDR3 here. Fields, in order: J gene, V gene, CDR3 protein.

TRBJ2-1 TRBV7-9 ASRPRQGLNGQF
TRBJ1-2 TRBV10-2 ASSESTGGNYGYT
TRBJ2-3 TRBV4-3 ASSPFASADTQY
TRBJ2-5 TRBV6-6 ASSPEVGQTQY
TRBJ2-1 TRBV29-1 SVALRNEQF
TRBJ2-7 TRBV11-2 ASSLDFTGGREQY
TRBJ1-6 TRBV20-1 SARTGVGGINLPLH
TRBJ1-2 TRBV12-3/TRBV12-4 ASSLAGLGGYT
TRBJ2-1 TRBV10-3 AIRPGTVNNEQF
TRBJ2-3 TRBV12-3/TRBV12-4 ASSLEGQETDTQY
TRBJ1-2 TRBV20-1 SARTGEKGTYGYT
TRBJ2-7 TRBV12-3/TRBV12-4 ASSSRSSYEQY
TRBJ2-5 TRBV29-1 SADRHTQETQY
TRBJ2-7 TRBV7-3 ASSLTRADEQY
TRBJ1-1 TRBV30 AWSYNRNTEAF
TRBJ2-3 TRBV19 ASSPRQDTDTQY
TRBJ1-2 TRBV6-1 ASSGFQGVDYGYT
TRBJ2-1 TRBV20-1 SAGTSGTYNEQF